A single sample gave rise to the 21 T cell receptor beta chains below, sequenced in a study of monozygotic twins with inflammatory bowel disease. Each CDR3 protein gets one entry in TCRdb, which reprocessed the 5' RACE reads and gives no DNA. The table gives some 150,000 distinct CDR3 sequences; the top ten clones make up 2.4% of it. Sequenced input: blood. The receptors originated from a human donor with ulcerative colitis or Crohn's disease, or a healthy co-twin of an affected twin (not recorded which).

The chain recombines TRBV6-5 with TRBJ2-7; TCRdb gives TRBD2 as the D gene, but with no DNA this cannot be confirmed. In germline, CDR1 is MNHEY, CDR2 SVGAGI. There are 16 residues in the CDR3. This CDR3 reads CASSYGRSLETYEQYF.

The J gene is TRBJ2-4, the V gene TRBV9; TCRdb outputs TRBD1, but without DNA this stays unchecked. In germline, CDR1 is SGDLS, CDR2 YYNGEE. The CDR3 sequence is 14 residues long. CDR3 in amino acids: CASSGRDSENIQYF.

The chain couples TRBV20-1 to TRBJ2-3; checking the TCRdb D call of TRBD2 is not possible without DNA. The germline V gene has CDR1 DFQATT and CDR2 SNEGSKA (reference sequence). The CDR3 totals 15 residues. This CDR3 reads CSAIPLAGVGDTQYF.

The rearrangement links TRBV5-1 to TRBJ1-4. Germline lookup yields CDR1 SGHRS and CDR2 YFSETQ. The length of the CDR3 is 15 residues. The CDR3 loop is CASSLDTSTNEKLFF.

The V and J genes are TRBV20-1 and TRBJ1-1; TCRdb gives TRBD1 as the D gene, but with no DNA this cannot be confirmed. The CDR3 consists of 14 residues. Germline V CDR1 and CDR2: DFQATT, SNEGSKA (reference sequence). CDR3 region: CSARDLRGAAEAFF.

The J gene is TRBJ1-1, the V gene TRBV7-9; TCRdb calls TRBD1, which cannot be checked without DNA. Germline V gives CDR1 SEHNR, CDR2 FQNEAQ (reference sequence). The CDR3 consists of 15 residues. The CDR3 sequence is CASSLAREPGTDAFF.

The gene calls are TRBV4-3 and TRBJ2-7; TCRdb names TRBD2, which stays unverified in the absence of DNA. The CDR3 runs 14 residues. The V gene's germline CDR1 is LGHNA and CDR2 YSLEER. The CDR3 here is CASSLGLSSYEQYF.

This chain joins TRBV5-1 and TRBJ1-2; TCRdb outputs TRBD1, but without DNA this stays unchecked. CDR3 length: 15 residues. Per germline, CDR1 SGHRS and CDR2 YFSETQ. CDR3 amino acids: CASSLDGGVPYGYTF.

The chain joins TRBV7-9 to TRBJ2-7; as DNA is missing, the TRBD1 call by TCRdb cannot be tested. This CDR3 is built from 14 residues. Germline V gene lookup returns CDR1 SEHNR and CDR2 FQNEAQ (reference sequence). Here the CDR3 reads CASSPGPLAYEQYF.

The chain joins TRBV9 to TRBJ1-2; absent DNA, TCRdb's TRBD1 call cannot be checked. Germline CDR1 is SGDLS and CDR2 is YYNGEE. The CDR3 length is 15 residues. CDR3 amino acids: CASSPGQGAGYGYTF.

The chain employs TRBV5-1 and TRBJ2-7; as DNA is missing, the TRBD2 call by TCRdb cannot be tested. Germline-derived CDR1 and CDR2 are SGHRS and YFSETQ. The CDR3 runs to 13 residues. CDR3 region: CASSSRGPYEQYF.

V usage is TRBV18 and J usage is TRBJ2-2; the D call of TRBD1 rests on TCRdb alone, since no DNA is present to check it. The CDR3 is 17 residues long. Per germline, CDR1 KGHSH and CDR2 LQKENI. The CDR3 protein is CASSPSDDTPYTGELFF.

This rearrangement joins TRBV5-1 to TRBJ2-3; the TCRdb D gene call, TRBD2, has no DNA to confirm it. This CDR3 has 14 amino acids. Germline V gives CDR1 SGHRS, CDR2 YFSETQ. This CDR3 is CASSAGGSTDTQYF. The full variable domain, rest sourced from reference TRBV5-1 and TRBJ2-3, is KAGVTQTPRYLIKTRGQQVTLSCSPISGHRSVSWYQQTPGQGLQFLFEYFSETQRNKGNFPGRFSGRQFSNSRSEMNVSTLELGDSALYLCASSAGGSTDTQYFGPGTRLTVL.

This sequence joins TRBV20-1 and TRBJ1-6. Germline V gene data show CDR1 as DFQATT and CDR2 as SNEGSKA (reference sequence). The CDR3 sequence is 11 residues long. The CDR3 spells CSARLGSPLHF.

The genes are TRBV4-3 and TRBJ2-5; TCRdb indicates TRBD2, and absent DNA this call remains unverified. This CDR3 spans 17 amino acids. From germline, CDR1 is LGHNA and CDR2 YSLEER. CDR3 loop: CASSPDPVGEGQETQYF.

This chain joins TRBV5-1 and TRBJ2-5; TCRdb calls TRBD1, which cannot be checked without DNA. The CDR3 has 13 residues. Germline V gives CDR1 SGHRS, CDR2 YFSETQ. CDR3 sequence reads: CASSRDGEKTQYF.

The chain uses TRBV24-1 and TRBJ2-1. Per germline, CDR1 KGHDR and CDR2 SFDVKD. The CDR3 length is 16 residues. The CDR3 protein is CATSDNLSRRTGEQFF.

This chain connects TRBV5-1 to TRBJ1-1; absent DNA, TCRdb's TRBD1 call cannot be checked. This CDR3 is 14 amino acids long. Germline V CDR1 and CDR2: SGHRS, YFSETQ. The CDR3 is CASSLEPRGTEAFF.

This chain connects TRBV25-1 to TRBJ2-1; TCRdb's D call, TRBD2, is unchecked because there is no DNA. CDR1 is MGHDK, CDR2 SYGVNS, per germline. CDR3 length: 14 residues. CDR3 loop: CASSRAGVNNEQFF.

The CDR3 reads CASSPLQLPNTGELFF. The chain recombines TRBV4-1 with TRBJ2-2. CDR1 and CDR2 from the germline V gene are MGHRA and YSYEKL. The CDR3 spans 16 residues.

V usage is TRBV20-1 and J usage is TRBJ1-1; TCRdb's D gene call, TRBD1, goes unchecked for lack of DNA. The CDR3 consists of 14 residues. CDR1 is DFQATT and CDR2 is SNEGSKA in the germline V gene (reference sequence). This chain's CDR3 is CSALVIAEGAEAFF.